A single sample is the source of the 2 T cell receptor beta chains below, sequenced in a study of CD8 T cells in ankylosing spondylitis. TCRdb reanalysed the 5' RACE reads using MiXCR and keeps one entry per CDR3 protein. Found here are 250,000 or so distinct CDR3 sequences, approximately 24% of them singletons; the top ten hold 0.5% to 0.65%. The sequencing sample was made of blood, either unsorted or a sorted T cell fraction (not recorded which). Receptor source: a male donor with ankylosing spondylitis or in good health (not recorded which).

The CDR3 sequence is CASSVGDNEQFF. DNA of the CDR3: TGTGCCAGCAGCGTCGGAGACAATGAGCAGTTCTTC. This chain links TRBV9 with TRBJ2-1, with D unresolved. Germline CDR1 and CDR2: SGDLS and YYNGEE. This CDR3 has 12 residues. V was pared by 2 bases and J by 5 bases, with 5 bases between.

The chain is built from TRBV12-3 or TRBV12-4 and TRBJ2-7; 8 nucleotides align to TRBD1. The CDR3 is 14 amino acids. The J segment lost 3 bases and the V segment lost 6 bases, leaving 7 bases of the junction unmatched. This CDR3 is CASSETGAGYEQYF. The CDR3 nucleotides read TGTGCCAGCAGCGAGACAGGGGCCGGCTACGAGCAGTACTTC.